This TCR beta chain was observed in a study of T cells in Graves' hyperthyroidism and ophthalmopathy. This CDR3 has 15 residues. Germline loops: CDR1 SGHTA, CDR2 FQGNSA. Trimming left V 2 bases short and J 2 bases short, with 10 bases between. TCR beta CDR3 region amplification was performed from RNA transcripts. HTBI primers were employed in a first-round RT-PCR of the TCR CDR3. TCRdb re-called the multiplex PCR reads with MiXCR, one entry per CDR3 protein. The sample lists around 600,000 distinct CDR3 sequences; approximately 16% were seen once. The sample taken for sequencing was blood. This sequence originates from a woman aged 40 to 50 with Graves' ophthalmopathy. The V call is TRBV7-2, the J call TRBJ1-5; D gene uncertain. CDR3 amino acids: CASSLIWGGNQPQHF. For the CDR3, the DNA is TGTGCCAGCAGCTTAATTTGGGGTGGCAATCAGCCCCAGCATTTT.